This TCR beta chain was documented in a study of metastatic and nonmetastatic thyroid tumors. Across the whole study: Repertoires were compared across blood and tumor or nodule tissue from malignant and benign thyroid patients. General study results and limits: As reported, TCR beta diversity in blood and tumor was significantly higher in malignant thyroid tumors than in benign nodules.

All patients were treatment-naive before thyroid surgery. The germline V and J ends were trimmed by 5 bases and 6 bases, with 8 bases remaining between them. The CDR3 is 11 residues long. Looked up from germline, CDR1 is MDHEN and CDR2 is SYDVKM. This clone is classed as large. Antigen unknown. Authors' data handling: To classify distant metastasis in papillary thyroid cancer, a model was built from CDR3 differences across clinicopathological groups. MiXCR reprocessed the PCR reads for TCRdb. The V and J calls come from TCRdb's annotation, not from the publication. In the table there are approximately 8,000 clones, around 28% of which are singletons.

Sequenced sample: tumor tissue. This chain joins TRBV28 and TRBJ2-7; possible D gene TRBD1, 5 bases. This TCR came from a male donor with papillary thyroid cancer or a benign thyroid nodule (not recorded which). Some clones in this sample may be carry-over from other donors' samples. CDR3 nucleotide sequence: TGTGCCAGCAGTCCAGGGTCCGAGCAGTACTTC. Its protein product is CASSPGSEQYF. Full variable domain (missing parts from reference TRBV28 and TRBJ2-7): DVKVTQSSRYLVKRTGEKVFLECVQDMDHENMFWYRQDPGLGLRLIYFSYDVKMKEKGDIPEGYSVSREKKERFSLILESASTNQTSMYLCASSPGSEQYFGPGTRLTVT.